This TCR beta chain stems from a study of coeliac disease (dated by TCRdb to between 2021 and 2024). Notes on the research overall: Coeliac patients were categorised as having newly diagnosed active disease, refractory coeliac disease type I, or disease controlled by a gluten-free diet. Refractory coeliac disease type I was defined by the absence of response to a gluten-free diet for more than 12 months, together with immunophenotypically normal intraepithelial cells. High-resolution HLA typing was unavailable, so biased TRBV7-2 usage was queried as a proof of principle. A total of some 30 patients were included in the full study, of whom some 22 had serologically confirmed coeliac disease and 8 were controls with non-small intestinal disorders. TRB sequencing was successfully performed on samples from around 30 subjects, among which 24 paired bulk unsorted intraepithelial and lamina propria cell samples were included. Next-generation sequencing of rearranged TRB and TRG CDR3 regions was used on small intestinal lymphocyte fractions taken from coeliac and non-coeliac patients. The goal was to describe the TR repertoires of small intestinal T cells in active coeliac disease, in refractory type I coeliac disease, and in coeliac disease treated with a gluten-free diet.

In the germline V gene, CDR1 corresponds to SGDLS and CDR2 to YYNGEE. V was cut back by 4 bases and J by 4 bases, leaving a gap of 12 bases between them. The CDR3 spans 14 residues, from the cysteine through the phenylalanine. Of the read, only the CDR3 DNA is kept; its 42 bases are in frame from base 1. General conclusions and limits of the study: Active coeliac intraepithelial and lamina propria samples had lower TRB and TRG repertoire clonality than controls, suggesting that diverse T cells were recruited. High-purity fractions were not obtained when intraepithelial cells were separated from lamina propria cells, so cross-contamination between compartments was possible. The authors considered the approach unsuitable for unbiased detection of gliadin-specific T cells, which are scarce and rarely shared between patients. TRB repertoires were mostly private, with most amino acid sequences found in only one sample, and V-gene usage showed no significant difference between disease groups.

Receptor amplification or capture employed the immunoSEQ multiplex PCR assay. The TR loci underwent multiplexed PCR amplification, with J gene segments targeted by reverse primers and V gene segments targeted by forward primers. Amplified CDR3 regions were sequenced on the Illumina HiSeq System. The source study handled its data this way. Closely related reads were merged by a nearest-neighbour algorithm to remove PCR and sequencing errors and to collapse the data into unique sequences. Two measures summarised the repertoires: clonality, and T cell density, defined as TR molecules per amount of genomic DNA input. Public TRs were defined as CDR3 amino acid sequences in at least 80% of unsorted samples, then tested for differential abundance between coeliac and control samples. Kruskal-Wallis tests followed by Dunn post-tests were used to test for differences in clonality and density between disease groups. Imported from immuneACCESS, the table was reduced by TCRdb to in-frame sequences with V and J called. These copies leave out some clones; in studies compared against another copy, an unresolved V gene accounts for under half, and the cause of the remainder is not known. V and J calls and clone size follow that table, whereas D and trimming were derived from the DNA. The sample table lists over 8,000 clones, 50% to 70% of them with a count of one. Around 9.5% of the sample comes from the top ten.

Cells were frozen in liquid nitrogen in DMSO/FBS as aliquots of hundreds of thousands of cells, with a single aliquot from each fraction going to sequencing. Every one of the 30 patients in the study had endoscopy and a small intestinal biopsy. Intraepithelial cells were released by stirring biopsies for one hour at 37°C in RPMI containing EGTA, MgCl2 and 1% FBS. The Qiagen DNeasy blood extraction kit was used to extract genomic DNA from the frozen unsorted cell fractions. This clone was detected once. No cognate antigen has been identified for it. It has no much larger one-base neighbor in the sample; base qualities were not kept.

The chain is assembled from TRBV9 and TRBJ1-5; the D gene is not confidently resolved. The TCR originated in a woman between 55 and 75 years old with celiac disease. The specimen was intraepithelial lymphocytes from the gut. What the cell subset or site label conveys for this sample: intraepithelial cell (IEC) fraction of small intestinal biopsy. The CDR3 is CASSTEGTNQPQHF. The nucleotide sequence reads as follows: TGTGCCAGCAGCACAGAGGGAACTAATCAGCCCCAGCATTTT.